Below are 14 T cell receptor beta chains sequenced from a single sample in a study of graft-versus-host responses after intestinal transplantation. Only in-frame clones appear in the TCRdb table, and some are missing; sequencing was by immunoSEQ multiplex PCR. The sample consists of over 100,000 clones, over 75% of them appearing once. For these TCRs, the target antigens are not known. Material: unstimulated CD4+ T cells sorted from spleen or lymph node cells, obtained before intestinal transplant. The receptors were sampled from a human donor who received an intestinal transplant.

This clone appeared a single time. DNA for the CDR3: TGTGCCTGGAGCAAGGGACAGGGGAGGACTAACTATGGCTACACCTTC. This codes for CAWSKGQGRTNYGYTF. The gene calls are TRBV30 and TRBJ1-2; TRBD1 agrees at 10 bases. Germline V lookup: CDR1 GTSNPN, CDR2 SVGIG (reference sequence). CDR3 length equals 16 residues. V trimming: 3 bases; J trimming: 0 bases; junction bases outside the gene matches: 7.

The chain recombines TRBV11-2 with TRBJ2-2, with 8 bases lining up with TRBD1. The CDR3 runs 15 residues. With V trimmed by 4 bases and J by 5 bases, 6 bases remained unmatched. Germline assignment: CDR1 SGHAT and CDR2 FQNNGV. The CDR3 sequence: CASSSRTGQTGELFF. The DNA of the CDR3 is TGTGCCAGCAGCTCCAGGACAGGGCAGACCGGGGAGCTGTTTTTT.

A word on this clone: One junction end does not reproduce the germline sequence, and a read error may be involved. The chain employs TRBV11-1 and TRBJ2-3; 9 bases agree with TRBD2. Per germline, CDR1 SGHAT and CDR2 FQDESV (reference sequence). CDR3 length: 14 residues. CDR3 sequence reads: CASSLAGSTDTQYF. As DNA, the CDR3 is TGTGCCAGCAGCCTAGCGGGGAGCACAGATACGCAGTATTTT.

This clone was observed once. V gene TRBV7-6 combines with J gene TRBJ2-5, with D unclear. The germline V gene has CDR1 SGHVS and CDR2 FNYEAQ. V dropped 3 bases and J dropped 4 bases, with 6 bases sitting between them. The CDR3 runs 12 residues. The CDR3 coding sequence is TGTGCCAGCAGCTTTGCTTCAGAGACCCAGTACTTC. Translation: CASSFASETQYF.

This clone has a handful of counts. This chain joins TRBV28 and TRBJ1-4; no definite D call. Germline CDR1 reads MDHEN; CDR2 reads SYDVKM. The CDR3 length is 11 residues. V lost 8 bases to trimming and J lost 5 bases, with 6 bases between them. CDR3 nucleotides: TGTGCCAGCGGCACCAATGAAAAACTGTTTTTT. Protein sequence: CASGTNEKLFF.

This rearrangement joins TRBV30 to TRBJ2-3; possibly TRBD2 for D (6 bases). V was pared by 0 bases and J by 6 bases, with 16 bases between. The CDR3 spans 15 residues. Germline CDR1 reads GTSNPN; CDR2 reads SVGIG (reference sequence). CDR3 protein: CAWSVRAGRSDTQYF. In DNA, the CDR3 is TGTGCCTGGAGTGTACGGGCAGGGAGGTCGGATACGCAGTATTTT.

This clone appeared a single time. The CDR3 DNA follows: TGTGCCAGCACCCCACAGGCCGGAGATACGCAGTATTTT. This codes for CASTPQAGDTQYF. The chain combines TRBV27 with TRBJ2-3; D may be TRBD1 (5 bases). The CDR3 is made up of 13 amino acids. Germline V gives CDR1 MNHEY, CDR2 SMNVEV (reference sequence). V was trimmed by 7 bases and J by 5 bases, leaving 13 bases between them.

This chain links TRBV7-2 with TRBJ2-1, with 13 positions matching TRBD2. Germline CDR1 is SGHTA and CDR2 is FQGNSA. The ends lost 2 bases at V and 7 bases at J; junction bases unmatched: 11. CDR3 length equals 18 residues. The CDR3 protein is CASSLIPWTSGSMNEQFF. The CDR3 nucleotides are TGTGCCAGCAGCTTAATTCCTTGGACTAGCGGGAGTATGAATGAGCAGTTCTTC.

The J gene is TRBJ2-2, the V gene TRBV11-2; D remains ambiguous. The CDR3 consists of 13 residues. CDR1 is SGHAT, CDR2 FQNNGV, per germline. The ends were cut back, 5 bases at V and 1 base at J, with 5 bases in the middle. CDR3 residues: CASSGLNTGELFF. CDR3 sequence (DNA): TGTGCCAGCAGCGGGCTGAACACCGGGGAGCTGTTTTTT.

CDR3 residues: CASSAGTGVNQPQHF. CDR3 nucleotide sequence: TGTGCCAGCAGTGCCGGGACAGGGGTCAATCAGCCCCAGCATTTT. The chain recombines TRBV6-6 with TRBJ1-5, with 10 bases fitting TRBD1. The CDR3 covers 15 residues. CDR1 is MNHNY and CDR2 is SVGAGI in the germline V gene (reference sequence). The junction had 4 bases not matched to a gene; V was cut back by 5 bases and J by 3 bases.

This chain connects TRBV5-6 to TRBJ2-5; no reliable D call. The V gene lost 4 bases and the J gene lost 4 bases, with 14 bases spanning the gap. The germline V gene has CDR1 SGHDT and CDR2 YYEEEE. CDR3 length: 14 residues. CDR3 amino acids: CASSLSSRVETQYF. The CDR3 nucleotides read TGTGCCAGCAGCCTCTCCAGTAGAGTAGAGACCCAGTACTTC.

The CDR3 DNA follows: TGTGCCAGCAGTTTATCCTGGGACCTGAACTCCTACGAGCAGTACTTC. This sequence encodes CASSLSWDLNSYEQYF. The V call is TRBV27, the J call TRBJ2-7; D may be TRBD1 or TRBD2 (5 bases each). V was pared by 0 bases and J by 0 bases, with 12 bases between. CDR1 MNHEY and CDR2 SMNVEV come from the germline V gene (reference sequence). The CDR3 spans 16 residues.

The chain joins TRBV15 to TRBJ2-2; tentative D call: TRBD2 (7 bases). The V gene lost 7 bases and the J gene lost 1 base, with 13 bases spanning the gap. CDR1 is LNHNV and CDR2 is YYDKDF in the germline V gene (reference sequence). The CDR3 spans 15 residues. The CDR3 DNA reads TGTGCCACCACCAAAGGGGGGGTGAACACCGGGGAGCTGTTTTTT. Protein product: CATTKGGVNTGELFF.

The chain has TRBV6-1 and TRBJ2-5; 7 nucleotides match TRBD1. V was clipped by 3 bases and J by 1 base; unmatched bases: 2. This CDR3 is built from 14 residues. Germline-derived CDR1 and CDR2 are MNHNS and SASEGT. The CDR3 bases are TGTGCCAGCAGTGATGGACAGGTCCAAGAGACCCAGTACTTC. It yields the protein CASSDGQVQETQYF.